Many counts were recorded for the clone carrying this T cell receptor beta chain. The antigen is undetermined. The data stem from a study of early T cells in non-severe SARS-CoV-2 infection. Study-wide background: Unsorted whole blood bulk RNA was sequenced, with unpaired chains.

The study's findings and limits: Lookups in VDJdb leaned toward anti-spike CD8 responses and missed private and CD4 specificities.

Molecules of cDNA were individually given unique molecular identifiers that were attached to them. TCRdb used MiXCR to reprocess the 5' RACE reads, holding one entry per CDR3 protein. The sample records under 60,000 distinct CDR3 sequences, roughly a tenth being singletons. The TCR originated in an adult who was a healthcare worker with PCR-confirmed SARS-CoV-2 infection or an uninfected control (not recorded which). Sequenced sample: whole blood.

CDR3 region: CAWSRAGDNQPQHF. CDR3 nucleotide sequence: TGTGCCTGGAGTAGGGCCGGGGACAATCAGCCCCAGCATTTT. The V gene is TRBV30, the J gene TRBJ1-5; D is uncertain. The CDR3 is 14 residues long. Germline lookup yields CDR1 GTSNPN and CDR2 SVGIG (reference sequence). V dropped 2 bases and J dropped 3 bases, with 11 bases sitting between them.